This entry features one TCR beta chain sequence. What it binds is not known. These data originate in a study of OX40 agonist ivuxolimab in advanced cancers. Across the whole study: The patients received agonistic anti-OX40 (CD134) antibody ivuxolimab. Study-level results: CD4+ and CD8+ T cells in blood underwent clonal expansion by week 6 at 0.1 to 3.0 mg/kg.

Generated by immunoSEQ multiplex PCR, the TCRdb table keeps only in-frame clones and is missing some. In the table there are approximately 65,000 clones, about 89% of which are singletons. Germline V gene sequence: CDR1 SGHVS, CDR2 FQNEAQ. V shed 6 bases and J 1 base; nucleotides not matched to a gene: 5. The length of the CDR3 is 14 residues. The chain has TRBV7-8 and TRBJ2-5, with TRBD1 matching over 7 bases. Sequencing used CD4+ or CD8+ T cells sorted from blood, obtained in a trial of the OX40 agonist ivuxolimab. The source of this sequence is an adult with an advanced solid tumor such as melanoma, head and neck, liver or kidney cancer. This CDR3 is CASSGAGGQETQYF. CDR3 nucleotides: TGTGCCAGCAGTGGGGCAGGGGGCCAAGAGACCCAGTACTTC. The full variable domain, its missing parts supplied by reference TRBV7-8 and TRBJ2-5, is GAGVSQSPRYKVAKRGQDVALRCDPISGHVSLFWYQQALGQGPEFLTYFQNEAQLDKSGLPSDRFFAERPEGSVSTLKIQRTQQEDSAVYLCASSGAGGQETQYFGPGTRLLVL.